This TCR beta chain was recovered during a study of cytomegalovirus exposure and HLA in healthy donors. Study-level background: Of the donors genotyped, 398 in all, over 80% fell in the Caucasian-associated ancestry cluster. Findings of the study overall: Cytomegalovirus-associated status was assigned to about 150 TCR beta chains. The study reported that TCR beta sequences accurately predicted HLA-A and HLA-B alleles in most subjects.

Concerning this clone: The antigen is unknown.

V shed 2 bases and J 2 bases; nucleotides not matched to a gene: 6. The germline gives CDR1 LNHNV, CDR2 YYDKDF (reference sequence). The CDR3 has 16 amino acids. Use of 60 Vbeta and 13 Jbeta primers characterized the PCR. TCRdb's copy holds only in-frame clones and misses some; the assay was immunoSEQ multiplex PCR. The repertoire holds 100,000 to 150,000 clones, with 15% to 20% as singletons. Each donor was healthy, and each was a bone marrow donor. Specimen: PBMCs. This receptor was obtained from a female donor in good health and CMV-seropositive. V and J are TRBV15 and TRBJ2-3; the match to TRBD1 covers 8 bases. The CDR3 is CATSRFQGAFTDTQYF. The CDR3 DNA is TGTGCCACCAGCAGATTCCAGGGGGCATTCACAGATACGCAGTATTTT. Supplemented by reference TRBV15 and TRBJ2-3, the full variable domain reads DAMVIQNPRYQVTQFGKPVTLSCSQTLNHNVMYWYQQKSSQAPKLLFHYYDKDFNNEADTPDNFQSRRPNTSFCFLDIRSPGLGDTAMYLCATSRFQGAFTDTQYFGPGTRLTVL.